The next 10 T cell receptor beta chains were all read from a single sample in a study of OX40 agonist ivuxolimab in advanced cancers. Using immunoSEQ multiplex PCR, the repertoire was profiled, and TCRdb retains in-frame clones only, with some absent. The sample shows tens of thousands of clones, about 91% of them seen only once. The input for sequencing was CD4+ or CD8+ T cells sorted from blood, taken in a trial of the OX40 agonist ivuxolimab. These receptors were taken from an adult with an advanced solid tumor such as melanoma, head and neck, liver or kidney cancer.

This chain connects TRBV5-1 to TRBJ2-2; no reliable D call. The CDR3 runs to 17 residues. The V and J ends lost 4 bases and 0 bases respectively, with 16 bases between them. Germline V gene sequence: CDR1 SGHRS, CDR2 YFSETQ. The CDR3 bases are TGCGCCAGCAGCCCTGCCCCCGTAAGGGCGAACACCGGGGAGCTGTTTTTT. Translated, it gives CASSPAPVRANTGELFF.

The V call is TRBV5-1, the J call TRBJ2-7, with TRBD2 as a possible D gene (6 bases). V was clipped by 2 bases and J by 4 bases, with 16 bases between them. Germline CDR1 SGHRS, CDR2 YFSETQ. The CDR3 runs to 15 residues. This CDR3 is CASSFGSQAGYEQYF. The CDR3 DNA reads TGCGCCAGCAGCTTCGGTTCCCAGGCGGGGTACGAGCAGTACTTC.

The rearrangement uses TRBV2 and TRBJ1-2; the D is unclear. V lost 4 bases, J lost 8 bases, and 2 bases lay in between. Germline V gene sequence: CDR1 SNHLY, CDR2 FYNNEI. The CDR3 is 9 amino acids. The CDR3 reads CASSVGYTF. In DNA, the CDR3 is TGTGCCAGCAGTGTAGGCTACACCTTC.

This chain joins TRBV29-1 and TRBJ2-5; 9 bases agree with TRBD1. V gave up 8 bases and J gave up 2 bases; unmatched junction bases: 6. CDR1 and CDR2 from the germline V gene are SQVTM and ANQGSEA. The CDR3 is 13 residues long. The CDR3 DNA follows: TGCAGCTTAGCGGACAGGGGACAAGAGACCCAGTACTTC. This sequence encodes CSLADRGQETQYF.

This rearrangement joins TRBV11-3 to TRBJ2-3, with 11 bases fitting TRBD2. Germline V gives CDR1 SGHNT, CDR2 YENEEA. J gave up 0 bases and V 8 bases, and 4 bases lay outside the gene matches. The CDR3 extends over 15 amino acids. The DNA of the CDR3 is TGTGCCAGCCGGACTAGCGGGCCTAGCACAGATACGCAGTATTTT. Its protein is CASRTSGPSTDTQYF.

The rearrangement uses TRBV9 and TRBJ2-7; 7 bases are a match to TRBD2. Germline V lookup: CDR1 SGDLS, CDR2 YYNGEE. V lost 3 bases and J lost 3; bases outside the gene matches: 6. The CDR3 is made up of 14 amino acids. The CDR3 loop is CASSETGGDYEQYF. CDR3 bases: TGTGCCAGCAGCGAGACGGGAGGAGACTACGAGCAGTACTTC.

The genes are TRBV5-6 and TRBJ2-7; 9 nucleotides align to TRBD1. Germline V gene sequence: CDR1 SGHDT, CDR2 YYEEEE. V lost 2 bases and J lost 7; bases outside the gene matches: 7. The CDR3 runs 14 residues. CDR3 sequence reads: CASSFGTGTREQYF. CDR3 DNA sequence: TGTGCCAGCAGCTTTGGGACAGGGACGCGGGAGCAGTACTTC. Supplemented by reference TRBV5-6 and TRBJ2-7, the full variable domain reads DAGVTQSPTHLIKTRGQQVTLRCSPKSGHDTVSWYQQALGQGPQFIFQYYEEEERQRGNFPDRFSGHQFPNYSSELNVNALLLGDSALYLCASSFGTGTREQYFGPGTRLTVT.

The gene calls are TRBV30 and TRBJ2-1, with 13 bases that match TRBD2. The CDR3 has 19 residues. Germline assignment: CDR1 GTSNPN and CDR2 SVGIG (reference sequence). The ends lost 6 bases at V and 0 bases at J; junction bases unmatched: 14. The CDR3 is CACKKPGLAGRSSYNEQFF. CDR3 DNA: TGTGCCTGCAAAAAACCGGGACTAGCGGGACGTTCCTCCTACAATGAGCAGTTCTTC.

The rearrangement joins TRBV9 to TRBJ2-2; D not certain. Germline loops: CDR1 SGDLS, CDR2 YYNGEE. Trimming removed 4 bases at V and 5 bases at J, with 15 bases between. The CDR3 loop spans 15 amino acids. Here the CDR3 reads CASSPSLTGTGELFF. In DNA form, the CDR3 reads TGTGCCAGCAGCCCCAGCCTGACCGGGACCGGGGAGCTGTTTTTT.

The CDR3 protein is CASGWTVTDTQYF. DNA of the CDR3: TGTGCTAGTGGGTGGACAGTCACAGATACGCAGTATTTT. This chain joins TRBV12-5 and TRBJ2-3; D is possibly TRBD1 (6 bases). The V and J ends lost 6 bases and 2 bases respectively, with 9 bases between them. The length of the CDR3 is 13 residues. Germline V gives CDR1 LGHNT, CDR2 FRNRAP.